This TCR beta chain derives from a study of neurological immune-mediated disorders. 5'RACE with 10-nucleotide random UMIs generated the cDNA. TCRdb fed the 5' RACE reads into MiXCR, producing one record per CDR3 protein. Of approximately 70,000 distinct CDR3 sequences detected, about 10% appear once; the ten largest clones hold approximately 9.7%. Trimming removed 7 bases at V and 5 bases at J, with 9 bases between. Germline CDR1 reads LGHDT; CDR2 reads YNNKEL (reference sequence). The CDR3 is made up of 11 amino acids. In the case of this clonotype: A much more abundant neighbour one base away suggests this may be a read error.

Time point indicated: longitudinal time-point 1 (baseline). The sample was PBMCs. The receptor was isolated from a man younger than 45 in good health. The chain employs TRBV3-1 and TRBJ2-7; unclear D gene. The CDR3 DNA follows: TGTGCCAGCATCCAGCTCGACGAGCAGTACTTC. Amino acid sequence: CASIQLDEQYF.